These T cell receptor beta chains were read from a single sample in a study of blood T cells in healthy people across ages. TCRdb used MiXCR to reprocess the 5' RACE reads, holding one entry per CDR3 protein. The sample lists roughly 800,000 distinct CDR3 sequences, roughly 50% occurring once. Material: blood. All receptors come from a man younger than 45 in good health. CDR3s include the opening cysteine and the closing phenylalanine or tryptophan. A D gene is named only where the DNA matches it firmly.

j_call,v_call,d_call,cdr3_aa
TRBJ2-5,TRBV7-8,.,CASSRRGFGETQYF
TRBJ1-2,TRBV27,TRBD1,CASSRIGTGGYGYTF
TRBJ2-2,TRBV6-5,.,CASRRTNIGELFF
TRBJ2-4,TRBV10-3,.,CAISESAGNKNIQYF
TRBJ2-3,TRBV20-1,.,CSARTFTDTQYF
TRBJ2-7,TRBV7-2,.,CASSLQGGSYEQYF
TRBJ1-1,TRBV27,.,CASGKTDTAGRTEAFF
TRBJ1-2,TRBV20-1,.,CSARGGGPSDGYTF
TRBJ2-4,TRBV7-2,.,CASSLENLAKNIQYF
TRBJ2-4,TRBV15,TRBD2,CATRAGTSGMSEQYF
TRBJ2-3,TRBV7-2,.,CASSPQGWPNQDTQYF
TRBJ2-7,TRBV4-3,TRBD2,CASSQDRASGSYNEQYF
TRBJ2-5,TRBV28,.,CASSLNAGRGSGETQYF
TRBJ1-2,TRBV20-1,.,CSNEGGGQPGYTF
TRBJ2-1,TRBV6-2/TRBV6-3,.,CASRQESYNEQFF
TRBJ1-6,TRBV5-1,TRBD1,CASSSDGTGYSPLHF
TRBJ2-3,TRBV12-3/TRBV12-4,.,CASSFGPVTDTQYF
TRBJ1-2,TRBV20-1,.,CSARGMLPGYTF
TRBJ1-5,TRBV7-2,.,CASSLGVRVGQPQHF
TRBJ2-1,TRBV27,TRBD2,CASSLGLASYNEQFF
TRBJ1-1,TRBV29-1,.,CSGRKADIKGAEAFF
TRBJ2-7,TRBV7-2,.,CASSFNSAVYEQYF
TRBJ2-7,TRBV7-9,.,CASSLSKRIEQYF
TRBJ2-1,TRBV6-2/TRBV6-3,.,CASLGTEFF
TRBJ2-3,TRBV12-3/TRBV12-4,TRBD1,CASRRGPFTDTQYF
TRBJ2-5,TRBV20-1,.,CSAYKSRRHRSPQETQYF
TRBJ2-1,TRBV20-1,TRBD2,CSALGGSENNEQFF
TRBJ2-2,TRBV4-3,.,CASSQGSPRAGTGELFF
TRBJ2-3,TRBV5-1,.,CASSLKGDTQYF
TRBJ2-4,TRBV7-2,TRBD2,CASSVMTSGRAQYF
TRBJ2-7,TRBV7-2,.,CASSPSRDTNPYYEQYF
.,TRBV30,TRBD2,CAWRGGADYEQYF